These T cell receptor beta chains were read from a single sample in a study of CD8 T cells in Susac syndrome. TCRdb reprocessed the immunoSEQ multiplex PCR reads with MiXCR, giving one entry per CDR3 protein. Among 250,000 to 300,000 distinct CDR3 sequences, approximately 84% were seen once, and the ten largest hold approximately 0.11%. Material for sequencing was CD8+ T cells from PBMCs. Receptors were obtained from a human donor with multiple sclerosis. Each CDR3 is given with its conserved first and last residue. D genes are given only for firm matches. Not every row has a clone size; where given, it reads once, few, many or a size class.

j_gene,v_gene,abundance,len,d_gene,CDR3aa,CDR3nt
TRBJ2-7,TRBV27,.,12,TRBD2,CATLGGDYEQYF,TGTGCCACCCTTGGGGGGGACTACGAGCAGTACTTC
TRBJ2-7,TRBV27,.,12,.,CASSSTDAEQYF,TGTGCCAGCAGTTCCACGGATGCCGAGCAGTACTTC
TRBJ2-3,TRBV7-9,.,16,TRBD1,CASSSGQGIITDTQYF,TGTGCCAGCAGCTCGGGACAGGGGATAATCACAGATACGCAGTATTTT
TRBJ2-1,TRBV29-1,.,16,TRBD2,CSAEGLAGVSYNEQFF,TGCAGCGCCGAAGGTCTAGCGGGAGTATCCTACAATGAGCAGTTCTTC
TRBJ1-2,TRBV7-9,.,15,TRBD1,CASSDPGQGIYGYTF,TGTGCCAGCAGCGACCCGGGACAGGGCATCTATGGCTACACCTTC
TRBJ2-2,TRBV10-3,.,17,TRBD2,CAIGADSGDSNTGELFF,TGTGCCATAGGGGCGGATAGCGGGGACTCGAACACCGGGGAGCTGTTTTTT
TRBJ2-1,TRBV27,.,15,TRBD2,CASIWSSGSYNEQFF,TGTGCCAGCATCTGGAGTAGCGGGAGTTACAATGAGCAGTTCTTC
TRBJ2-1,TRBV27,.,13,.,CASSEGTINEQFF,TGTGCCAGCAGTGAAGGGACAATCAATGAGCAGTTCTTC
TRBJ2-7,TRBV29-1,.,14,.,CSVEDLQGMNEQYF,TGCAGCGTTGAAGATCTGCAGGGGATGAACGAGCAGTACTTC
TRBJ2-3,TRBV14,.,16,TRBD2,CASSGWTSGKRDTQYF,TGTGCCAGCAGCGGTTGGACTAGCGGGAAGCGGGATACGCAGTATTTT
TRBJ2-1,TRBV7-8,few,16,TRBD2,CASSLQLAGVVDEQFF,TGTGCCAGCAGCTTACAACTAGCGGGAGTTGTAGATGAGCAGTTCTTC
TRBJ2-7,TRBV10-2,few,15,.,CASRDSRERDYEQYF,TGCGCCAGCAGAGACTCCCGGGAGCGAGACTACGAGCAGTACTTC
TRBJ1-5,TRBV5-1,.,15,TRBD1,CASSLGQGVNQPQHF,TGCGCCAGCAGCTTGGGACAGGGTGTCAATCAGCCCCAGCATTTT
TRBJ2-2,TRBV20-1,.,15,.,CSARASEWDTGELFF,TGCAGTGCCCGAGCTAGCGAGTGGGACACCGGGGAGCTGTTTTTT
TRBJ2-7,TRBV27,once,16,TRBD1,CASSLLQGTGVYEQYF,TGTGCCAGCAGTCTCCTACAAGGGACAGGGGTCTACGAGCAGTACTTC
TRBJ2-2,TRBV9,.,14,.,CASSVRGAAGELFF,TGTGCCAGCAGCGTTCGGGGGGCAGCCGGGGAGCTGTTTTTT
TRBJ2-5,TRBV5-1,.,15,TRBD2,CASSPGGGLRETQYF,TGCGCCAGCAGCCCTGGCGGGGGGCTAAGGGAGACCCAGTACTTC
TRBJ2-7,TRBV7-9,once,17,TRBD2,CASSFQLAGDVSYEQYF,TGTGCCAGCAGCTTTCAGCTAGCGGGAGATGTCTCCTACGAGCAGTACTTC
TRBJ2-5,TRBV14,.,16,.,CASSQVKGGYQETQYF,TGTGCCAGCAGCCAAGTAAAGGGGGGCTACCAAGAGACCCAGTACTTC
TRBJ2-1,TRBV12-3/TRBV12-4,.,15,.,CASSLGRGDYNEQFF,TGTGCCAGCAGTTTAGGGAGGGGGGACTACAATGAGCAGTTCTTC
TRBJ2-7,TRBV29-1,.,13,TRBD2,CSVPLAGGYEQYF,TGCAGCGTCCCCCTAGCGGGAGGCTACGAGCAGTACTTC
TRBJ2-1,TRBV19,.,18,.,CASSIKLRGARPYNEQFF,TGTGCCAGTAGTATCAAACTCCGGGGGGCGCGCCCCTACAATGAGCAGTTCTTC
TRBJ2-7,TRBV7-9,.,14,TRBD2,CASTPGGRSHEQYF,TGTGCCAGCACCCCGGGAGGGCGTTCTCACGAGCAGTACTTC
TRBJ2-3,TRBV7-3,.,16,.,CASSQAGAGWPDTQYF,TGTGCCAGCAGCCAGGCGGGGGCTGGTTGGCCAGATACGCAGTATTTT
TRBJ2-3,TRBV7-9,.,15,TRBD1,CASSPTGGVADTQYF,TGTGCCAGCAGCCCGACAGGGGGGGTAGCAGATACGCAGTATTTT
TRBJ1-4,TRBV28,.,13,.,CASSLPGPEKLFF,TGTGCCAGCAGTTTACCAGGTCCGGAAAAACTGTTTTTT
TRBJ2-1,TRBV27,.,16,.,CASSLPPGGRYNEQFF,TGTGCCAGCAGTCTCCCCCCGGGCGGACGTTACAATGAGCAGTTCTTC
TRBJ1-5,TRBV28,.,16,.,CASSPIGRDGNQPQHF,TGTGCCAGCAGCCCCATCGGCCGGGACGGCAATCAGCCCCAGCATTTT
TRBJ2-7,TRBV5-4,.,14,.,CASSAWGKSYEQYF,TGTGCCAGCAGCGCTTGGGGGAAATCCTACGAGCAGTACTTC
TRBJ2-7,TRBV29-1,once,13,.,CSVEDRGYNEQYF,TGCAGCGTTGAAGATCGGGGGTACAATGAGCAGTACTTC
TRBJ2-7,TRBV6-2/TRBV6-3,few,15,.,CASSYIRDDVYEQYF,TGTGCCAGCAGTTACATCCGGGACGATGTCTACGAGCAGTACTTC
TRBJ1-4,TRBV4-1,.,16,.,CASSQERTALNEKLFF,TGCGCCAGCAGCCAAGAGCGAACAGCTCTTAATGAAAAACTGTTTTTT
TRBJ2-3,TRBV12-3/TRBV12-4,.,16,.,CASSSLRTVGTDTQYF,TGTGCCAGCAGTTCCCTTCGGACTGTCGGCACAGATACGCAGTATTTT
TRBJ2-2,TRBV7-9,.,15,TRBD2,CASSVSGSSTGELFF,TGTGCCAGCAGCGTTAGCGGGAGTAGTACCGGGGAGCTGTTTTTT
TRBJ2-1,TRBV10-3,.,15,.,CAINLGAGDHNEQFF,TGTGCCATCAACCTCGGGGCAGGGGACCACAATGAGCAGTTCTTC
TRBJ1-1,TRBV28,.,14,.,CASSLHFLNTEAFF,TGTGCCAGCAGTTTGCACTTCTTAAACACTGAAGCTTTCTTT
TRBJ1-2,TRBV29-1,.,13,.,CSVERLANYGYTF,TGCAGCGTTGAACGCCTAGCTAACTATGGCTACACCTTC
TRBJ2-2,TRBV5-5,.,17,.,CASSLVPGRMNTGELFF,TGTGCCAGCAGCTTGGTTCCGGGACGGATGAACACCGGGGAGCTGTTTTTT
TRBJ2-7,TRBV28,.,15,.,CASSSPREWSYEQYF,TGTGCCAGCAGTTCCCCCCGGGAGTGGTCCTACGAGCAGTACTTC
TRBJ2-1,TRBV5-1,.,15,.,CASSLGAGPYNEQFF,TGCGCCAGCAGCTTGGGAGCAGGGCCTTACAATGAGCAGTTCTTC
TRBJ2-7,TRBV9,.,14,.,CASSTRQEPYEQYF,TGTGCCAGCAGCACAAGACAGGAACCCTACGAGCAGTACTTC
TRBJ1-1,TRBV27,.,12,.,CASSPNRLEAFF,TGTGCCAGCAGTCCGAACAGACTTGAAGCTTTCTTT
TRBJ2-5,TRBV5-6,.,15,TRBD2,CASSLLAGVGETQYF,TGTGCCAGCAGCTTGTTAGCGGGAGTAGGGGAGACCCAGTACTTC
TRBJ1-4,TRBV20-1,.,18,.,CSAPRRDAQPDPHEKLFF,TGCAGTGCTCCCCGCCGGGATGCGCAACCCGATCCCCATGAAAAACTGTTTTTT
TRBJ2-7,TRBV4-1,.,15,.,CASSQMDMSSYEQYF,TGCGCCAGCAGCCAAATGGACATGAGCTCCTACGAGCAGTACTTC
TRBJ2-1,TRBV27,once,14,.,CASSPGFLYNEQFF,TGTGCCAGCAGTCCCGGGTTCTTATACAATGAGCAGTTCTTC
TRBJ2-7,TRBV7-8,few,14,.,CASSFPGLGYEQYF,TGTGCCAGCAGCTTTCCAGGGCTTGGCTACGAGCAGTACTTC
TRBJ2-2,TRBV29-1,.,15,TRBD2,CSVRLAGGRAGELFF,TGCAGCGTTAGACTAGCGGGAGGGCGGGCCGGGGAGCTGTTTTTT
TRBJ2-1,TRBV10-1,.,11,.,CASRGFNEQFF,TGCGCCAGCAGGGGCTTTAATGAGCAGTTCTTC
TRBJ2-1,TRBV3-1,.,15,TRBD2,CASSQVAGRPNEQFF,TGTGCCAGCAGCCAAGTAGCGGGGCGACCGAATGAGCAGTTCTTC
TRBJ2-1,TRBV9,.,16,.,CASSVGGESSYNEQFF,TGTGCCAGCAGCGTAGGTGGGGAGAGCTCCTACAATGAGCAGTTCTTC
TRBJ2-7,TRBV10-2,.,16,TRBD1,CASSEFADRLLYEQYF,TGCGCCAGCAGTGAGTTTGCGGACAGGCTACTTTACGAGCAGTACTTC
TRBJ1-1,TRBV21-1,.,13,.,CASSKDRVGEAFF,TGTGCCAGCAGCAAAGATCGGGTTGGTGAAGCTTTCTTT
TRBJ1-2,TRBV7-9,.,12,.,CASSPFFSGYTF,TGTGCCAGCAGCCCATTCTTTAGTGGCTACACCTTC
TRBJ2-5,TRBV3-1,.,14,TRBD1,CASSQRTGEETQYF,TGTGCCAGCAGCCAACGGACAGGGGAAGAGACCCAGTACTTC
TRBJ2-5,TRBV9,.,14,.,CASSHGGAQETQYF,TGTGCCAGCTCCCACGGAGGGGCTCAAGAGACCCAGTACTTC
TRBJ2-3,TRBV27,.,16,.,CASSFGLTLGTDTQYF,TGTGCCAGCAGTTTCGGTCTAACCCTCGGTACAGATACGCAGTATTTT
TRBJ2-7,TRBV11-2,.,13,.,CASSFTPAYEQYF,TGTGCCAGCAGCTTCACGCCAGCCTACGAGCAGTACTTC
TRBJ2-7,TRBV6-5,few,15,TRBD1,CASSYSWDSTYEQYF,TGTGCCAGCAGTTACTCATGGGACAGTACCTACGAGCAGTACTTC
TRBJ2-1,TRBV29-1,.,17,.,CSVEDSSSRGASAEQFF,TGCAGCGTTGAAGATAGCAGTTCACGGGGGGCATCAGCTGAGCAGTTCTTC